The table lists the clone carrying this T cell receptor (beta chain) with a count of one. This CDR3 is 14 amino acids long. The V end lost 1 base, the J end lost 9 bases, and 14 bases lay between the germline ends. Looked up from germline, CDR1 is SGHTS and CDR2 is YDEGEE. This record comes from a study of T cells in pancreatic ductal adenocarcinoma. Selected pancreatic ductal adenocarcinoma patients had undergone surgery without neoadjuvant therapy. Clones were read by immunoSEQ multiplex PCR, and TCRdb kept only the in-frame ones, dropping some. The table includes over 90,000 clones, about 95% detected once.

The sequence was collected from a human donor with pancreatic ductal adenocarcinoma. Material: PBMCs. V and J are TRBV5-8 and TRBJ1-5; maybe TRBD1 (5 bases). The CDR3 region is CASSLNRGGLPQHF. In DNA form, the CDR3 reads TGTGCCAGCAGCTTGAACCGGGGGGGACTGCCCCAGCATTTT.